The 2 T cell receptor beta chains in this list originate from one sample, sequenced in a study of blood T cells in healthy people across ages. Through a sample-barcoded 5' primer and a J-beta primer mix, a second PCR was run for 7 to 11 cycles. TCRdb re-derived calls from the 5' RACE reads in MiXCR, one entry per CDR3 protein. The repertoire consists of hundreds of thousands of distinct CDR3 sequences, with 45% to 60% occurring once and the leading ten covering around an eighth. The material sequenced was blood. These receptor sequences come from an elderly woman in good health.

This chain's CDR3 is CATSRSTGLGQETQFF. The CDR3 DNA follows: TGTGCCACCAGCAGATCGACAGGGTTGGGACAAGAGACCCAGTTCTTC. The chain has TRBV15 and TRBJ2-5; 7 nucleotides align to TRBD1. The J call is doubtful: the DNA matches TRBJ2-1 better. From germline, CDR1 is LNHNV and CDR2 YYDKDF (reference sequence). The CDR3 is made up of 16 amino acids.

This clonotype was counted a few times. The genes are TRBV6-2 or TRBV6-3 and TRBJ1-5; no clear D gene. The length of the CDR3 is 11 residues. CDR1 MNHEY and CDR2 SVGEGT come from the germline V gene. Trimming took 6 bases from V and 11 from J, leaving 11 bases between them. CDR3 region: CASRKTLTQHF. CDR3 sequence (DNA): TGTGCCAGCAGGAAGACATTAACCCAGCATTTT.